The 20 T cell receptor beta chains in this list originate from one sample, sequenced in a study of metastatic and nonmetastatic thyroid tumors. MiXCR was used by TCRdb to re-call the PCR reads. The sample has more than 10,000 clones; around 23% are singletons. Patients had received no treatment of any kind before thyroid surgery. Sequenced: blood. These receptors came from a male donor with papillary thyroid cancer or a benign thyroid nodule (not recorded which). Some clones in this sample may be carry-over from other donors' samples.

The gene calls are TRBV20-1 and TRBJ2-7, with 8 positions matching TRBD2. This CDR3 contains 11 residues. Germline assignment: CDR1 DFQATT and CDR2 SNEGSKA (reference sequence). After removal of 5 bases from V and 13 bases from J, the junction contained 10 bases not matched to a gene. CDR3 region: CSAVELAELYF. The CDR3 DNA sequence: TGCAGTGCTGTAGAACTAGCGGAGCTCTACTTC.

This clone was seen a few times. This chain links TRBV28 with TRBJ1-5; D call uncertain. The CDR3 spans 13 residues. Trimming stripped 6 bases from V and 5 bases from J, with 11 bases between. Germline V gene sequence: CDR1 MDHEN, CDR2 SYDVKM. The DNA for the CDR3 is TGTGCCAGCAGCCGCGGATCGGATCAGCCCCAGCATTTT. This sequence encodes CASSRGSDQPQHF.

This clone is medium-sized in the sample. V gene TRBV6-1 combines with J gene TRBJ2-7; D unresolved. Germline CDR1 is MNHNS and CDR2 is SASEGT. V shed 0 bases and J shed 7 bases, with 19 bases lying between them. The CDR3 is made up of 16 amino acids. The CDR3 loop is CASSEATIGRFGEQYF. The DNA for the CDR3 is TGTGCCAGCAGTGAAGCAACGATAGGACGGTTTGGGGAGCAGTACTTC.

This clone was observed a handful of times. V gene TRBV28 combines with J gene TRBJ2-7; 14 nucleotides align to TRBD2. With V trimmed by 8 bases and J by 7 bases, 13 bases remained unmatched. CDR1 and CDR2 from the germline V gene are MDHEN and SYDVKM. There are 16 residues in the CDR3. The CDR3 reads CASRSTGTSGRGEQYF. CDR3 DNA sequence: TGTGCCAGCCGGTCCACCGGGACTAGCGGGAGAGGTGAGCAGTACTTC.

This clone was observed a handful of times. V and J are TRBV29-1 and TRBJ2-1; perhaps TRBD1 as D (5 bases). Per germline, CDR1 SQVTM and CDR2 ANQGSEA. The V end was cut by 0 bases, the J end by 7 bases, with 10 bases between. This CDR3 is built from 13 residues. CDR3 bases: TGCAGCGTTGAAGATACGTCAGGGAATGAGCAGTTCTTC. This translates into CSVEDTSGNEQFF.

J is TRBJ2-6 and V is TRBV4-3, with D perhaps matching TRBD1 (5 bases). The CDR3 sequence is 16 residues long. V lost 2 bases, J lost 0 bases, and 8 bases lay in between. CDR1 and CDR2 (germline): LGHNA, YSLEER. CDR3 sequence (DNA): TGCGCCAGCAGCCAAAAAACAGGCTCTGGGGCCAACGTCCTGACTTTC. Encoded protein: CASSQKTGSGANVLTF.

This clone was counted many times. The chain is built from TRBV3-1 and TRBJ1-1; D is unclear. V lost 3 bases, J lost 4 bases, and 12 bases lay in between. There are 14 residues in the CDR3. Germline loops: CDR1 LGHDT, CDR2 YNNKEL (reference sequence). CDR3 in amino acids: CASSHEPGTTEAFF. The CDR3 region has the DNA TGTGCCAGCAGCCATGAGCCGGGTACCACTGAAGCTTTCTTT.

The V and J genes are TRBV28 and TRBJ2-1; 12 bases fit TRBD1. The ends lost 8 bases at V and 8 bases at J; junction bases unmatched: 7. Germline V gene lookup returns CDR1 MDHEN and CDR2 SYDVKM. This CDR3 spans 14 amino acids. The CDR3 here is CASGPGTGGYEQFF. In nucleotides, the CDR3 is TGTGCCAGCGGTCCCGGGACAGGGGGCTATGAGCAGTTCTTC.

By sample share, this clone is medium-sized. Written as DNA, the CDR3 is TGTGCCAGCATGGACAGGGGGCCGATGAACACCGGGGAGCTGTTTTTT. Protein product: CASMDRGPMNTGELFF. The chain combines TRBV6-2 or TRBV6-3 with TRBJ2-2; 11 bases are shared with TRBD1. V was pared by 7 bases and J by 1 base, with 5 bases of the junction left unmatched. Germline V lookup: CDR1 MNHEY, CDR2 SVGEGT. The CDR3 consists of 16 residues.

There are many counts of this clone. The chain has TRBV20-1 and TRBJ2-1; 9 bases map to TRBD2. The CDR3 sequence is 15 residues long. CDR1 and CDR2 from the germline V gene are DFQATT and SNEGSKA (reference sequence). With 3 bases clipped from V and 7 bases from J, the junction kept 10 bases outside the gene matches. This CDR3 is CSARAPSGDWNEQFF. CDR3 sequence (DNA): TGCAGTGCTAGGGCACCTAGCGGGGATTGGAATGAGCAGTTCTTC.

This rearrangement joins TRBV20-1 to TRBJ2-7; possible D gene TRBD2, 6 bases. This CDR3 contains 14 residues. V was cut by 3 bases and J by 2 bases, with 14 bases left in between. Germline V lookup: CDR1 DFQATT, CDR2 SNEGSKA (reference sequence). The CDR3 protein is CSASPSGLTYEQYF. The CDR3 bases are TGCAGTGCTAGCCCCTCGGGACTCACCTACGAGCAGTACTTC.

J is TRBJ2-3 and V is TRBV6-1; D remains ambiguous. CDR1 is MNHNS and CDR2 is SASEGT in the germline V gene. This CDR3 region has 15 residues. V was clipped by 8 bases and J by 3 bases, with 18 bases between them. CDR3 residues: CASFGFGLKTDTQYF. The CDR3 DNA follows: TGTGCCAGCTTCGGGTTTGGTCTGAAGACAGATACGCAGTATTTT.

The table lists this clone with a few counts. This chain links TRBV28 with TRBJ1-1, with unresolved D. The V end was cut by 5 bases, the J end by 4 bases, with 14 bases between. The CDR3 is made up of 14 amino acids. Germline V gives CDR1 MDHEN, CDR2 SYDVKM. CDR3 sequence reads: CASSIGPDGTEAFF. CDR3 DNA sequence: TGTGCCAGCAGTATAGGGCCTGATGGCACTGAAGCTTTCTTT.

This clone showed up many times. The V call is TRBV28, the J call TRBJ2-5; 9 nucleotides match TRBD2. The CDR3 covers 15 residues. Trimming took 3 bases from V and 5 from J; bases not matched to a gene: 7. Germline CDR1 is MDHEN and CDR2 is SYDVKM. The CDR3 nucleotides read TGTGCCAGCAGTTTGGGCGGGGGGGCCAGGGAGACCCAGTACTTC. Translation: CASSLGGGARETQYF.

This chain links TRBV12-3 or TRBV12-4 with TRBJ1-2, with TRBD1 matching 8 bases. The CDR3 is made up of 13 amino acids. V was pared by 4 bases and J by 6 bases, with 4 bases of the junction left unmatched. The CDR3 is CASSWGQEDGYTF. CDR3 DNA: TGTGCCAGCAGTTGGGGACAGGAGGATGGCTACACCTTC.

This clone was detected once. V usage is TRBV6-1 and J usage is TRBJ2-1; D is perhaps TRBD2 (6 bases). The V and J ends lost 6 bases and 6 bases respectively, with 18 bases between them. Germline V gene data show CDR1 as MNHNS and CDR2 as SASEGT. The CDR3 contains 15 residues. CDR3 sequence (DNA): TGTGCCAGCAGCGGAACCGGGGGTAGGAGCAATGAGCAGTTCTTC. This gives the protein CASSGTGGRSNEQFF.

The chain employs TRBV12-3 or TRBV12-4 and TRBJ1-3, with a tentative D call TRBD1 (6 bases). Trimming shortened V by 7 bases and J by 0 bases, and 10 bases separated the two germline ends. CDR3 length equals 14 residues. The DNA of the CDR3 is TGTGCCAGCACGATCAGGGGCTCTGGAAACACCATATATTTT. Translating it yields CASTIRGSGNTIYF.

This clone came up a few times. This rearrangement joins TRBV6-4 to TRBJ2-1; a weak D match, TRBD2 (5 bases). Germline V lookup: CDR1 MRHNA, CDR2 SNTAGT. The CDR3 loop spans 16 amino acids. V was cut by 0 bases and J by 1 base, with 10 bases left in between. The CDR3 spells CASSDSPRGSYNEQFF. In nucleotides, the CDR3 is TGTGCCAGCAGTGACTCCCCTAGAGGGTCCTACAATGAGCAGTTCTTC.

The J gene is TRBJ2-7, the V gene TRBV20-1; 8 bases fit TRBD1. This CDR3 region has 12 residues. In germline, CDR1 is DFQATT, CDR2 SNEGSKA (reference sequence). J lost 4 bases, V lost 7 bases, and 6 bases had no gene match. The CDR3 DNA is TGCAGTGTCAGGGGGCAGAGATACGAGCAGTACTTC. This sequence encodes CSVRGQRYEQYF.

The gene calls are TRBV3-1 and TRBJ2-7; D is uncertain. V shed 1 base and J shed 6 bases, with 10 bases lying between them. There are 13 residues in the CDR3. Germline CDR1 reads LGHDT; CDR2 reads YNNKEL (reference sequence). CDR3 sequence (DNA): TGTGCCAGCAGCCAAGTTCCGAACTTCGAGCAGTACTTC. Translating it yields CASSQVPNFEQYF.